This T cell receptor beta chain originates from a study of quantifying T cell responses using KT2 cells. In the study overall: Reverse transcription used primers in the TCR alpha and beta constant regions.

Per the germline V gene, CDR1 is SGHDT and CDR2 is YYEEEE. V shed 4 bases and J 4 bases; nucleotides not matched to a gene: 5. The CDR3 runs 16 residues. Different KT2-to-PBMC ratios were created with a constant PBMC count. On this clonotype: Its antigen is undetermined.

An oligo carrying a UMI was ligated to the cDNA 3' end. An equimolar mix of RC1.1 and RC1.2 primed the beta chain across TRBC1 and TRBC2. TCRdb used MiXCR to reprocess the UMI-ligation and nested PCR reads, holding one entry per CDR3 protein. The sample includes tens of thousands of distinct CDR3 sequences, 11% of them seen just once. Study-wide points: Very high KT2 spike-in numbers caused saturation in KT2 sequence detection.

Sequencing was carried out using PBMCs spiked with cells of the T cell clone KT2. The chain joins TRBV5-6 to TRBJ2-7, with 16 nucleotides matching TRBD2. This sequence originates from a human donor. The CDR3 sequence: CASSPGLAGGFYEQYF. Written as DNA, the CDR3 is TGTGCCAGCAGCCCGGGACTAGCGGGAGGGTTTTACGAGCAGTACTTC.